These T cell receptor beta chains were read from a single sample in a study of identical twins. Each CDR3 protein gets one entry after TCRdb re-called the 5' RACE reads with MiXCR. This sample yields 400,000 to 550,000 distinct CDR3 sequences, of which around an eighth are seen a single time; approximately 0.98% belongs to the top ten. These same data were also listed under a study on yellow fever vaccine responses in identical twins.

Input material: CD4+ T cells sorted from blood. Receptors were obtained from a woman aged 18-29 years in good health. The CDR3 runs from the conserved cysteine through the conserved F or W. Each record gives: J gene, clone size, V gene, D gene, CDR3 DNA, CDR3 protein. The D gene is left open where the match is weak. Only part of the rows carry a size: once, few, many, or a class if the clone is expanded.

>TRBJ2-7|-|TRBV12-3/TRBV12-4|TRBD2
TGTGCCAGCAGGTTAGCGGGAGAGGCGGGTGAGCAGTACTTC
CASRLAGEAGEQYF
>TRBJ2-6|-|TRBV6-1|-
TGTGCCACCAAGGGGGGTCCAAAGGCTTCTGGGGCCAACGTCCTGACTTTC
CATKGGPKASGANVLTF
>TRBJ2-3|-|TRBV6-1|TRBD2
TGTGCCACCCTTACTAGCGACACAGATACGCAGTATTTT
CATLTSDTDTQYF
>TRBJ2-3|-|TRBV7-3|-
TGTGCCAGCACTCAGGGCGGAGGAGATACGCAGTATTTT
CASTQGGGDTQYF
>TRBJ2-7|-|TRBV3-1|TRBD2
TGTGCCAGCAGCCACTTCCGTCCGGGTCTAGCGGGGGAGTCTTCCTACGAGCAGTACTTC
CASSHFRPGLAGESSYEQYF
>TRBJ2-5|few|TRBV10-3|TRBD1
TGTGCCACGAAACGTGGACAGGGTCAAGAGACCCAGTACTTC
CATKRGQGQETQYF
>TRBJ2-7|-|TRBV12-3/TRBV12-4|TRBD2
TGTGCCAGCAGTCCGGGACTAGTCTCCGAGCAGTACTTC
CASSPGLVSEQYF
>TRBJ2-1|few|TRBV5-1|TRBD2
TGCGCCAGCAGCTCCACTAGCGGGGGGGCTACGTACAATGAGCAGTTCTTC
CASSSTSGGATYNEQFF
>TRBJ2-1|-|TRBV20-1|TRBD2
TGCAGTGCCACGGGGACTAGCGGGAGAGGAGAGCAGTTCTTC
CSATGTSGRGEQFF
>TRBJ2-2|few|TRBV5-1|-
TGCGCCAGCAGCTTGGTCGTTAGCGGGAACACCGGGGAGCTGTTTTTT
CASSLVVSGNTGELFF
>TRBJ1-4|-|TRBV5-1|-
TGCGCCAGCAGCGTCCTCCCCGTAGGAAAACTGTTTTTT
CASSVLPVGKLFF
>TRBJ2-1|-|TRBV12-3/TRBV12-4|TRBD2
TGTGCCAGCATCCTAAGCCCCCCTACTAGCGTCGGCGGGGATGAGCAGTTCTTC
CASILSPPTSVGGDEQFF
>TRBJ2-7|-|TRBV16|-
TGTGCCAGCAGCCAATCAAGTACAGGTGCGACCTACGAGCAGTACTTC
CASSQSSTGATYEQYF
>TRBJ1-3|once|TRBV6-5|-
TGTGCCAGCAGATCTAGAAACACCATATATTTT
CASRSRNTIYF
>TRBJ2-7|few|TRBV28|TRBD1
TGTGCCAGCAATCCTACAGGGGGCGTTACTAACGAGCAGTACTTC
CASNPTGGVTNEQYF
>TRBJ2-7|once|TRBV6-1|TRBD1
TGTGCCAGCGAAAAATGGGGGACAGGGAGCTCCTACGAGCAGTACTTC
CASEKWGTGSSYEQYF
>TRBJ1-6|many|TRBV3-1|TRBD1
TGTGCCAGCAGCCATATAGACAGGGCCTCACCCCTCCACTTT
CASSHIDRASPLHF
>TRBJ1-5|few|TRBV5-5|TRBD1
TGTGCCAGCAGCTTGGCGGGGGACAGGGGGTTTGGTGAGCCCCAGCATTTT
CASSLAGDRGFGEPQHF
>TRBJ2-1|-|TRBV5-1|TRBD2
TGCGCCAGCACCCTAGCGGGAGGGGATTACAATGAGCAGTTCTTC
CASTLAGGDYNEQFF
>TRBJ2-1|few|TRBV29-1|-
TGCAGCGTTGTGCCCGGATTTCTCGGGGAGCAGTTCTTC
CSVVPGFLGEQFF
>TRBJ1-3|-|TRBV9|TRBD1
TGTGCCAGCAGCTCGGGACAGGGTGCCGGTAGGGGAAACACCATATATTTT
CASSSGQGAGRGNTIYF
>TRBJ2-3|-|TRBV27|-
TGTGCCAGCAGTTTTGGGTATAGCACAGATACGCAGTATTTT
CASSFGYSTDTQYF
>TRBJ2-3|-|TRBV10-3|-
TGTGCCATTGGGGACCTTTCATATACGCAGTATTTT
CAIGDLSYTQYF
>TRBJ2-6|-|TRBV27|-
TGTGCCAGCAGTTTACGATCCAGGGAGGAAAAAGGGGCCAACGTCCTGACTTTC
CASSLRSREEKGANVLTF
>TRBJ1-5|many|TRBV3-1|-
TGTGCCAGCAGCCAAGGACAAGGTCAGCCCCAGCATTTT
CASSQGQGQPQHF
>TRBJ2-5|few|TRBV20-1|TRBD2
TGCAGTGCGTTAAAACTAGCGGGGGGCCACCAAGAGACCCAGTACTTC
CSALKLAGGHQETQYF
>TRBJ2-4|-|TRBV20-1|-
TGCAGTGCTTTCCTGGGGAGGGGGGAGAACATTCAGTACTTC
CSAFLGRGENIQYF
>TRBJ2-1|-|TRBV12-5|-
TGTGCTAGTGGTCCCGAGGGGAAATTTGGCAATGAGCAGTTCTTC
CASGPEGKFGNEQFF
>TRBJ2-5|-|TRBV9|-
TGTGCCAGCAGCCCAATTGGTGGGGGACACCCGCAAGAGACCCAGTACTTC
CASSPIGGGHPQETQYF
>TRBJ2-5|-|TRBV20-1|-
TGCAGTGCTAGAAGGCCCAGGGACCAAGAGACCCAGTACTTC
CSARRPRDQETQYF
>TRBJ1-6|-|TRBV28|TRBD1
TGTGCCAGCAGTTTAAAGCGCCGGGACAGGGGATCACCCCTCCACTTT
CASSLKRRDRGSPLHF
>TRBJ1-1|-|TRBV18|-
TGTGCCAGCTCACCCCTCCCTGGCGGCGGGGACACTGAAGCTTTCTTT
CASSPLPGGGDTEAFF
>TRBJ2-2|-|TRBV3-1|-
TGTGCCAGCAGCCAAGGGAAAGGATGGATGAACACCGGGGAGCTGTTTTTT
CASSQGKGWMNTGELFF
>TRBJ1-6|-|TRBV28|TRBD1
TGTGCCAGCAGGCCACAGGGGGGGTTTTTAGGATCACCCCTCCACTTT
CASRPQGGFLGSPLHF
>TRBJ2-4|many|TRBV20-1|TRBD2
TGCAGTGCGGGACTAGCGGGCGGAACCAAAAACATTCAGTACTTC
CSAGLAGGTKNIQYF
>TRBJ2-1|few|TRBV3-1|-
TGTGCCAGCAGCCAATTTGCCCACAAAAACAATGAGCAGTTCTTC
CASSQFAHKNNEQFF
>TRBJ2-2|-|TRBV3-1|-
TGTGCCAGCAGCCAAGGCGGGACAGTGAACACCGGGGAGCTGTTTTTT
CASSQGGTVNTGELFF
>TRBJ2-7|few|TRBV10-2|TRBD1
TGCGCCAGCAGTGACCGAGGGGGCCCATCCTACGAGCAGTACTTC
CASSDRGGPSYEQYF